This paragraph reports one TCR beta chain. Its target is not known. This entry belongs to a study of long-term antiretroviral therapy in people with HIV. Notes on the study in general: Control repertoires displayed wider CDR3 length ranges than the HIV repertoires. Information on adherence, resistance and therapy changes was unavailable.

None of the participants with HIV were treated outside the United States. Every specimen provided roughly 1-10 million cryopreserved PBMC before DNA extraction took place. With 0 bases removed from V and 2 bases from J, the gap between germline ends came to 11 bases. The CDR3 runs to 15 residues. The V gene's germline CDR1 is MNHEY and CDR2 SMNVEV (reference sequence). They ran version v3.0 of the immunoSEQ assay at survey level. The assay was immunoSEQ multiplex PCR, and TCRdb's table has in-frame clones only and misses some. The table has roughly 39,000 clones, approximately 86% seen once; the top ten hold around 3.9%.

The sequencing used unsorted PBMCs, collected just before starting antiretroviral therapy. The chain recombines TRBV27 with TRBJ2-7; D gene uncertain. The sequence was obtained from a woman under 30 with HIV. The CDR3 loop reads CASSLSWGYPYEQYF. CDR3 coding DNA: TGTGCCAGCAGTTTATCGTGGGGTTACCCCTACGAGCAGTACTTC.